One sample yielded the 23 T cell receptor beta chains listed below, sequenced in a study of T cell changes during pregnancy in multiple sclerosis. Clones were read by immunoSEQ multiplex PCR, and TCRdb kept only the in-frame ones, dropping some. Of fewer than 75,000 clones listed, 85% to 95% are singletons. This specimen consisted of peripheral blood, obtained after pregnancy. These receptors all come from a female donor in good health, enrolled as a control in a pregnancy study.

Worth noting for this clone: Its ends do not fully match the called genes, so a read error is possible. The CDR3 region is CASSGLAGSYNEQFF. CDR3 DNA: TGTGCTAGCAGTGGACTAGCGGGGAGCTACAATGAGCAGTTCTTC. V gene TRBV7-9 combines with J gene TRBJ2-1; TRBD2 matches at 12 bases. The CDR3 covers 15 residues. The germline CDR1 and CDR2 sequences are SEHNR and FQNEAQ (reference sequence).

The chain links TRBV5-1 to TRBJ2-7; D possibly corresponds to TRBD1 (5 bases). Trimming removed 3 bases from V and 6 bases from J, with 13 bases in between. The CDR3 sequence is 13 residues long. Germline CDR1 SGHRS, CDR2 YFSETQ. CDR3 in amino acids: CASSSYQGSEQYF. CDR3 DNA: TGCGCCAGCAGCTCCTACCAGGGTTCCGAGCAGTACTTC.

The chain joins TRBV7-2 to TRBJ1-6; D is perhaps TRBD1 (6 bases). Germline loops: CDR1 SGHTA, CDR2 FQGNSA. V gave up 1 base and J gave up 6 bases, with 10 bases separating them. This CDR3 spans 15 amino acids. The DNA of the CDR3 is TGTGCCAGCAGCTTAGGGGGGACATCTAATTCACCCCTCCACTTT. It encodes CASSLGGTSNSPLHF.

The chain carries TRBV4-2 and TRBJ1-3; 7 bases are shared with TRBD1. The CDR3 contains 15 residues. The V and J ends lost 4 bases and 0 bases, in that order; junction bases with no gene match: 3. Germline CDR1 LGHNA, CDR2 YNFKEQ. CDR3 DNA: TGTGCCAGCAGCCGGGGACAGTTCTCTGGAAACACCATATATTTT. Translated, it gives CASSRGQFSGNTIYF.

This chain joins TRBV9 and TRBJ2-5, with 8 bases matching TRBD1. The CDR3 is 16 residues long. Germline assignment: CDR1 SGDLS and CDR2 YYNGEE. J was trimmed by 1 base and V by 7 bases; bases with no gene match: 12. CDR3 sequence reads: CASSQGAGNFQETQYF. The CDR3 DNA reads as TGTGCCAGCTCGCAGGGGGCGGGGAACTTCCAAGAGACCCAGTACTTC.

This chain joins TRBV2 and TRBJ1-2, with a weak D call TRBD1 (5 bases). Trimming cost V 5 bases and J 4 bases, with 11 bases left between them. Germline CDR1 and CDR2: SNHLY and FYNNEI. The CDR3 has 13 amino acids. This CDR3 is CASSPDRLYGYTF. DNA for the CDR3: TGTGCCAGCAGTCCAGACAGACTCTATGGCTACACCTTC.

The V call is TRBV4-1, the J call TRBJ2-2, with TRBD1 identical over 9 bases. The V gene's germline CDR1 is MGHRA and CDR2 YSYEKL. The CDR3 consists of 16 residues. Trimming took 2 bases from V and 5 from J; bases not matched to a gene: 6. CDR3 sequence: CASSQLGQGNTGELFF. The CDR3 DNA follows: TGCGCCAGCAGCCAATTGGGACAGGGCAATACCGGGGAGCTGTTTTTT.

CDR3 in amino acids: CASSRSRVGNEQYF. CDR3 DNA: TGTGCCAGCAGCCGGTCGAGGGTAGGGAACGAGCAGTACTTC. The chain combines TRBV14 with TRBJ2-7; D may be TRBD2 (5 bases). There are 14 residues in the CDR3. Trimming cost V 4 bases and J 5 bases, with 15 bases left between them. The germline gives CDR1 SGHDN, CDR2 FVKESK.

This clone was counted once. The chain combines TRBV21-1 with TRBJ1-1; TRBD1, the table's D call, lacks a check against the DNA. TRBV21-1 is deemed a pseudogene. The CDR3 totals 17 residues. CDR3 sequence (DNA): TGTGCCAGCAGCCTAGGGACAGGGAGGTGCCTGGACACTGAAGCTTTCTTT. Translated, it gives CASSLGTGRCLDTEAFF.

J is TRBJ2-1 and V is TRBV6-1; TRBD2 aligns across 14 bases. In germline, CDR1 is MNHNS, CDR2 SASEGT. J lost 4 bases, V lost 4 bases, and 9 bases had no gene match. The length of the CDR3 is 18 residues. The CDR3 region is CASSASLGTSGGYNEQFF. The CDR3 region has the DNA TGTGCCAGCAGTGCCTCTTTAGGGACTAGCGGGGGATACAATGAGCAGTTCTTC.

The chain uses TRBV29-1 and TRBJ2-3, with a possible D match to TRBD2 (6 bases). Germline V lookup: CDR1 SQVTM, CDR2 ANQGSEA. The CDR3 runs to 14 residues. V lost 4 bases and J 2 bases, leaving 13 bases between the germline ends. The CDR3 reads CSVAASGSTDTQYF. Here the CDR3 DNA reads TGCAGCGTTGCGGCCAGCGGGTCCACAGATACGCAGTATTTT.

V is TRBV5-1 and J is TRBJ2-3; TRBD1 matches at 8 bases. The CDR3 sequence is 14 residues long. CDR1 is SGHRS and CDR2 is YFSETQ in the germline V gene. J lost 3 bases, V lost 5 bases, and 5 bases had no gene match. The CDR3 DNA reads TGCGCCAGCAGGATGTGGACAGGGACAGATACGCAGTATTTT. Translating gives CASRMWTGTDTQYF.

The chain has TRBV6-6 and TRBJ2-2; maybe TRBD1 (5 bases). The CDR3 extends over 15 amino acids. V was pared by 10 bases and J by 3 bases, with 18 bases between. Germline-derived CDR1 and CDR2 are MNHNY and SVGAGI (reference sequence). The CDR3 nucleotides read TGTGCCACCCACCCAGGGTCAGGAGACACCGGGGAGCTGTTTTTT. Amino acids: CATHPGSGDTGELFF.

The J gene is TRBJ2-2, the V gene TRBV18; TRBD2 might be the D (5 bases). V gave up 6 bases and J gave up 3 bases, with 20 bases separating them. The CDR3 has 17 residues. Looked up from germline, CDR1 is KGHSH and CDR2 is LQKENI. The CDR3 here is CASSPASLPGDTGELFF. CDR3 coding DNA: TGTGCCAGCTCGCCCGCTTCCCTCCCCGGGGACACCGGGGAGCTGTTTTTT.

This chain joins TRBV9 and TRBJ2-1; D is uncertain. Germline CDR1 and CDR2: SGDLS and YYNGEE. The V gene lost 0 bases and the J gene lost 5 bases, with 3 bases spanning the gap. This CDR3 contains 12 residues. CDR3 nucleotide sequence: TGTGCCAGCAGCGTAGGAGACAATGAGCAGTTCTTC. Encoded protein: CASSVGDNEQFF.

The rearrangement joins TRBV27 to TRBJ2-1; the match to TRBD2 covers 7 bases. The CDR3 extends over 14 amino acids. The V gene's germline CDR1 is MNHEY and CDR2 SMNVEV (reference sequence). The ends lost 6 bases at V and 5 bases at J; junction bases unmatched: 7. Here the CDR3 reads CASRGAGDHNEQFF. The CDR3 coding sequence is TGTGCCAGCAGAGGGGCGGGAGATCACAATGAGCAGTTCTTC.

The chain joins TRBV6-1 to TRBJ1-2; TRBD1 matches at 8 bases. The trim removed 7 bases at V and 4 bases at J, leaving 11 bases unmatched. The CDR3 is 15 amino acids. Germline CDR1 reads MNHNS; CDR2 reads SASEGT. The CDR3: CASTDYGQGAYGYTF. CDR3 coding DNA: TGTGCCAGCACCGACTATGGGCAGGGGGCCTATGGCTACACCTTC.

This chain uses TRBV9 with TRBJ1-3; no definite D call. Germline values: CDR1 SGDLS, CDR2 YYNGEE. This CDR3 contains 13 residues. V shed 5 bases and J shed 1 base, with 7 bases lying between them. The chain's CDR3 is CASRGGSGNTIYF. In nucleotides, the CDR3 is TGTGCCAGCAGGGGCGGGTCTGGAAACACCATATATTTT.

The chain is built from TRBV28 and TRBJ2-7; D unresolved. The V end was cut by 1 base, the J end by 4 bases, with 5 bases between. The CDR3 loop spans 12 amino acids. Germline CDR1 MDHEN, CDR2 SYDVKM. The chain's CDR3 is CASSLSGYEQYF. In nucleotides, the CDR3 is TGTGCCAGCAGTTTATCCGGGTACGAGCAGTACTTC.

The V gene is TRBV29-1, the J gene TRBJ2-7, with D perhaps matching TRBD2 (6 bases). In germline, CDR1 is SQVTM, CDR2 ANQGSEA. The V gene lost 7 bases and the J gene lost 7 bases, with 14 bases spanning the gap. The CDR3 consists of 11 residues. The CDR3 coding sequence is TGCAGCGGGGAGGACACCGGGGAGCAGTACTTC. Its protein product is CSGEDTGEQYF.

J is TRBJ2-3 and V is TRBV30, with 8 bases aligning to TRBD1. This CDR3 has 13 amino acids. Losses at the gene ends were 3 bases for V and 3 bases for J; bases not matched to a gene: 2. Germline CDR1 GTSNPN, CDR2 SVGIG (reference sequence). CDR3 region: CAWRTGGTDTQYF. CDR3 in DNA: TGTGCCTGGAGAACAGGGGGAACAGATACGCAGTATTTT.

This chain joins TRBV7-2 and TRBJ2-3; no clear D. The CDR3 contains 14 residues. The V gene's germline CDR1 is SGHTA and CDR2 FQGNSA. V was cut by 1 base and J by 4 bases, with 9 bases left in between. The CDR3 sequence is CASSLGLGPDTQYF. In nucleotides, the CDR3 is TGTGCCAGCAGCTTAGGTCTAGGCCCAGATACGCAGTATTTT.

The V call is TRBV28, the J call TRBJ2-5; D is perhaps TRBD1 (6 bases). Per the germline V gene, CDR1 is MDHEN and CDR2 is SYDVKM. The V and J ends lost 9 bases and 5 bases respectively, with 16 bases between them. The CDR3 length is 13 residues. The CDR3, as DNA: TGTGCCAGTTACGAACAGGGAGACGAGACCCAGTACTTC. This codes for CASYEQGDETQYF.